Presented here are 18 T cell receptor beta chains from one specimen sequenced in a study of identical twins. TCRdb re-called the 5' RACE reads with MiXCR, one entry per CDR3 protein. The data contain roughly 700,000 distinct CDR3 sequences, about 9.4% of them singletons. These records were also assigned to another study, of yellow fever vaccine responses in identical twins.

Sequencing was done on a sample of PBMCs. The receptors were gathered from a woman younger than 30 in good health.

This clonotype was counted between two and nine times. The J gene is TRBJ1-2, the V gene TRBV6-1; D is perhaps TRBD1 (6 bases). Trimming pared 7 bases from V and 0 bases from J, leaving 12 bases between. The length of the CDR3 is 14 residues. Germline values: CDR1 MNHNS, CDR2 SASEGT. The CDR3 spells CASTADSTNYGYTF. The CDR3 DNA reads as TGTGCCAGCACCGCGGACAGCACTAACTATGGCTACACCTTC.

This clonotype was seen only a few times. The CDR3 sequence is CASSLARADSSSYEQYF. CDR3 nucleotide sequence: TGTGCCAGCAGCTTAGCCCGCGCGGATAGTAGCTCCTACGAGCAGTACTTC. This chain links TRBV7-6 with TRBJ2-7; unclear D gene. The CDR3 runs to 17 residues. Germline V gene data show CDR1 as SGHVS and CDR2 as FNYEAQ. V lost 0 bases, J lost 0 bases, and 15 bases lay in between.

This clonotype showed up many times. This chain connects TRBV3-1 to TRBJ2-1; TRBD2 might be the D (7 bases). The CDR3 loop spans 16 amino acids. V was clipped by 4 bases and J by 5 bases, with 18 bases between them. The germline gives CDR1 LGHDT, CDR2 YNNKEL (reference sequence). The CDR3 sequence: CASSLGGGSRDNEQFF. CDR3 sequence (DNA): TGTGCCAGCAGCCTGGGGGGCGGGAGTAGGGACAATGAGCAGTTCTTC.

This clonotype was detected ten times or more. The chain recombines TRBV6-5 with TRBJ1-5, with D tentatively TRBD1 (5 bases). The CDR3 runs 12 residues. Looked up from germline, CDR1 is MNHEY and CDR2 is SVGAGI. Trimming shortened V by 9 bases and J by 6 bases, and 12 bases separated the two germline ends. The CDR3 loop reads CASSSGLQPQHF. For the CDR3, the DNA is TGTGCCAGTTCCTCAGGGCTTCAGCCCCAGCATTTT.

The CDR3: CASRMGDTQYF. CDR3 DNA sequence: TGTGCCAGCAGAATGGGGGATACCCAGTACTTC. V and J are TRBV6-5 and TRBJ2-5; tentatively, D is TRBD1 or TRBD2 (5 bases each). This CDR3 comprises 11 residues. V lost 6 bases and J 8 bases, leaving 10 bases between the germline ends. CDR1 and CDR2 (germline): MNHEY, SVGAGI.

This clonotype was recorded a few times. V is TRBV7-9 and J is TRBJ2-5; TRBD2 matches 7 bases. Trimming cost V 3 bases and J 4 bases; bases outside gene matches: 8. The CDR3 is made up of 15 amino acids. Germline V gives CDR1 SEHNR, CDR2 FQNEAQ (reference sequence). The CDR3: CASSLVTGRGETQYF. CDR3 DNA: TGTGCCAGCAGCTTGGTGACGGGGAGGGGAGAGACCCAGTACTTC.

This CDR3 reads CASSDSPGDQETQYF. Written as DNA, the CDR3 is TGTGCCAGCAGTGACTCCCCAGGGGACCAAGAGACCCAGTACTTC. The chain employs TRBV25-1 and TRBJ2-5, with D possibly being TRBD1 (6 bases). From germline, CDR1 is MGHDK and CDR2 SYGVNS. Trimming removed 3 bases at V and 0 bases at J, with 11 bases between. The CDR3 length is 15 residues.

This clonotype was observed many times. The V gene is TRBV27, the J gene TRBJ1-5; no definite D call. V was pared by 2 bases and J by 2 bases, with 13 bases between. The germline V gene encodes CDR1 MNHEY and CDR2 SMNVEV (reference sequence). This CDR3 is 16 amino acids long. CDR3: CASSLRRPQGNQPQHF. CDR3 nucleotides: TGTGCCAGCAGTTTAAGGAGACCGCAGGGCAATCAGCCCCAGCATTTT.

This clonotype was recorded at least ten times. This chain connects TRBV5-1 to TRBJ2-2, with TRBD2 matching 15 bases. The CDR3 is made up of 20 amino acids. J was trimmed by 4 bases and V by 1 base; bases with no gene match: 11. Germline V gene lookup returns CDR1 SGHRS and CDR2 YFSETQ. The CDR3 bases are TGCGCCAGCAGCTTGTACGGGACTAGCGGGAGGCAATTTGGCACCGGGGAGCTGTTTTTT. Translation: CASSLYGTSGRQFGTGELFF.

In this sample, this clonotype turned up many times. The rearrangement joins TRBV6-2 or TRBV6-3 to TRBJ2-7, with 10 bases aligning to TRBD1. Germline-derived CDR1 and CDR2 are MNHEY and SVGEGT. After removal of 5 bases from V and 4 bases from J, the junction contained 5 bases not matched to a gene. This CDR3 contains 14 residues. The CDR3 DNA sequence: TGTGCCAGCAGTATTCGGACAGGGGGGTACGAGCAGTACTTC. Translation gives CASSIRTGGYEQYF.

The chain links TRBV7-9 to TRBJ2-1; possible D gene TRBD2, 7 bases. V gave up 5 bases and J gave up 5 bases, with 16 bases separating them. The V gene's germline CDR1 is SEHNR and CDR2 FQNEAQ (reference sequence). The CDR3 totals 15 residues. The CDR3 spells CASSIGRGQDNEQFF. The CDR3 bases are TGTGCCAGCAGCATAGGGCGGGGGCAAGACAATGAGCAGTTCTTC.

This clonotype came up a few times. This rearrangement joins TRBV18 to TRBJ1-5; no clear D gene. In germline, CDR1 is KGHSH, CDR2 LQKENI. The CDR3 consists of 13 residues. Trimming removed 3 bases from V and 5 bases from J, with 8 bases in between. In DNA form, the CDR3 reads TGTGCCAGCTCACCGACGGCAGATCAGCCCCAGCATTTT. Its protein product is CASSPTADQPQHF. Filled out from reference TRBV18 and TRBJ1-5, the complete variable domain reads NAGVMQNPRHLVRRRGQEARLRCSPMKGHSHVYWYRQLPEEGLKFMVYLQKENIIDESGMPKERFSAEFPKEGPSILRIQQVVRGDSAAYFCASSPTADQPQHFGDGTRLSIL.

The gene calls are TRBV12-3 or TRBV12-4 and TRBJ1-1; maybe TRBD1 (5 bases). The CDR3 extends over 13 amino acids. Trimming shortened V by 0 bases and J by 6 bases, and 8 bases separated the two germline ends. The CDR3 region is CASSLAGAPEAFF. CDR3 DNA: TGTGCCAGCAGTTTAGCTGGGGCCCCTGAAGCTTTCTTT.

In its sample, this clonotype was seen a few times. The chain carries TRBV7-2 and TRBJ2-7; 15 bases match TRBD2. This CDR3 is 16 amino acids long. CDR1 SGHTA and CDR2 FQGNSA come from the germline V gene. V lost 4 bases, J lost 6 bases, and 7 bases stayed unmatched. The CDR3 sequence: CASSSQGLAGGSEQYF. The CDR3 DNA reads as TGTGCCAGCAGCTCACAGGGACTAGCGGGAGGATCCGAGCAGTACTTC.

This clonotype was detected only a few times. The chain uses TRBV5-6 and TRBJ2-1; possible D gene TRBD2, 5 bases. Germline V gene data show CDR1 as SGHDT and CDR2 as YYEEEE. Trimming cost V 4 bases and J 9 bases, with 17 bases left between them. This CDR3 spans 14 amino acids. CDR3 DNA sequence: TGTGCCAGCAGCGCAGGAGGAGGAGTCGGTGAGCAGTTCTTC. This sequence encodes CASSAGGGVGEQFF.

The chain recombines TRBV3-1 with TRBJ2-5; D unclear. This CDR3 has 14 residues. V lost 1 base to trimming and J lost 2 bases, with 8 bases between them. CDR1 LGHDT and CDR2 YNNKEL come from the germline V gene (reference sequence). The CDR3 nucleotides are TGTGCCAGCAGCCAAGGAGTGGGACAAGAGACCCAGTACTTC. It encodes CASSQGVGQETQYF.

The chain carries TRBV10-3 and TRBJ2-7; 9 bases fit TRBD2. Looked up from germline, CDR1 is ENHRY and CDR2 is SYGVKD. The CDR3 has 14 residues. V trimming: 6 bases; J trimming: 0 bases; junction bases outside the gene matches: 3. CDR3 in DNA: TGTGCCATCAGGGCGGGGGGGAGCTCCTACGAGCAGTACTTC. It codes for CAIRAGGSSYEQYF.

A few counts support this clonotype. V gene TRBV27 combines with J gene TRBJ2-6; 11 positions match TRBD1. V lost 1 base to trimming and J lost 4 bases; unmatched junction nucleotides: 9. The germline gives CDR1 MNHEY, CDR2 SMNVEV (reference sequence). The CDR3 is 19 amino acids. The CDR3 protein is CASSLFRTGGTNGANVLTF. In DNA, the CDR3 is TGTGCCAGCAGTTTATTTAGGACAGGGGGCACGAACGGGGCCAACGTCCTGACTTTC.